This T cell receptor beta chain was observed in a study of cytomegalovirus exposure and HLA in healthy donors. On the study more broadly: As an earlier analysis found, around 190 million T cells yielded about 120 million unique TCR beta sequences. Early released data comprised around 85 million unique TCRs from HLA-typed donors. General study results and limits: Researchers reported from a later analysis that most CMV-associated TCR beta chains appeared HLA-restricted. The study dropped some indistinguishable V segments, TRBV6-2 and TRBV6-3 among them.

The PCR contained 60 Vbeta and 13 Jbeta primers. The table came from immunoSEQ multiplex PCR; TCRdb's copy has only in-frame clones and leaves some out. The data show 150,000 to 200,000 clones, about 75% seen once. For this clone: What it binds is unknown.

The CDR3 consists of 16 residues. From germline, CDR1 is SEHNR and CDR2 FQNEAQ (reference sequence). Trimming cost V 5 bases and J 0 bases; bases outside gene matches: 7. The specimen sequenced was PBMCs. This receptor was obtained from a female donor in good health and CMV-seronegative. The rearrangement uses TRBV7-9 and TRBJ2-1; 7 bases map to TRBD2. CDR3 sequence reads: CASSQRGGSSYNEQFF. The CDR3 DNA reads as TGTGCCAGCAGCCAGAGGGGAGGGAGCTCCTACAATGAGCAGTTCTTC.